The 8 T cell receptor beta chains below come from one sample, sequenced in a study of blood T cell repertoires in COVID-19. Some clones are missing from TCRdb's copy, which holds only in-frame ones; the method was immunoSEQ multiplex PCR. The sample lists about 360,000 clones; approximately 77% were seen once. The sample consisted of peripheral blood. These TCRs come from a human donor with acute or convalescent COVID-19. The donor label of this sample is uncertain.

The chain's CDR3 is CASSSTGRVGQETQYF. The CDR3 bases are TGCGCCAGCAGCTCCACAGGGAGGGTAGGTCAAGAGACCCAGTACTTC. The chain recombines TRBV5-1 with TRBJ2-5, with D maybe TRBD2 (7 bases). Per the germline V gene, CDR1 is SGHRS and CDR2 is YFSETQ. The ends were cut back, 3 bases at V and 2 bases at J, with 17 bases in the middle. The CDR3 sequence is 16 residues long.

V gene TRBV5-1 combines with J gene TRBJ2-5, with D unresolved. Germline CDR1 SGHRS, CDR2 YFSETQ. Trimming stripped 0 bases from V and 2 bases from J, with 2 bases between. This CDR3 comprises 12 residues. The CDR3: CASSLAQETQYF. In nucleotides, the CDR3 is TGCGCCAGCAGCTTGGCGCAAGAGACCCAGTACTTC.

The J gene is TRBJ1-2, the V gene TRBV4-1, with D perhaps TRBD1 (6 bases). CDR3 size: 15 residues. Germline-derived CDR1 and CDR2 are MGHRA and YSYEKL. Between the trimmed V and J ends, which lost 4 bases and 8 bases, there was a span of 20 bases. CDR3 loop: CASSRTLNREKGYTF. The CDR3 DNA sequence: TGCGCCAGCAGCCGGACCCTAAACAGGGAAAAGGGCTACACCTTC.

On this clone: The sample has other DNA sequences that encode this CDR3 too. V gene TRBV18 combines with J gene TRBJ2-1; D possibly corresponds to TRBD1 (5 bases). Germline CDR1 is KGHSH and CDR2 is LQKENI. V gave up 3 bases and J gave up 3 bases, with 9 bases separating them. The CDR3 loop spans 14 amino acids. The chain's CDR3 is CASSPLDSYNEQFF. CDR3 sequence (DNA): TGTGCCAGCTCACCCCTAGACAGCTACAATGAGCAGTTCTTC.

This clone was observed a handful of times. The chain carries TRBV7-2 and TRBJ1-1; 8 nucleotides line up with TRBD1. Germline V lookup: CDR1 SGHTA, CDR2 FQGNSA. J lost 0 bases, V lost 5 bases, and 8 bases had no gene match. CDR3 length: 16 amino acids. DNA for the CDR3: TGTGCCAGCAGCCTATCCTGGACAGGGATGAACACTGAAGCTTTCTTT. Amino acids: CASSLSWTGMNTEAFF. The full variable domain, with the rest looked up from reference TRBV7-2 and TRBJ1-1, is GAGVSQSPSNKVTEKGKDVELRCDPISGHTALYWYRQSLGQGLEFLIYFQGNSAPDKSGLPSDRFSAERTGGSVSTLTIQRTQQEDSAVYLCASSLSWTGMNTEAFFGQGTRLTVV.

The chain combines TRBV20-1 with TRBJ2-7; tentatively, D is TRBD1 (6 bases). Germline-derived CDR1 and CDR2 are DFQATT and SNEGSKA (reference sequence). CDR3 size: 11 residues. V was trimmed by 5 bases and J by 3 bases, leaving 8 bases between them. CDR3 residues: CSAPGDYEQYF. Here the CDR3 DNA reads TGCAGTGCTCCAGGGGACTACGAGCAGTACTTC.

The genes are TRBV19 and TRBJ2-1, with D perhaps TRBD1 (5 bases). CDR3 length: 16 amino acids. Germline V gene sequence: CDR1 LNHDA, CDR2 SQIVND (reference sequence). Deletions cut 6 bases from V and 4 bases from J, with 19 bases between. The CDR3 DNA follows: TGTGCCAGTAGACGAAAACAGGCTGCTAAATACAATGAGCAGTTCTTC. Its protein is CASRRKQAAKYNEQFF.

CDR3 nucleotides: TGCAGCGGGGGGGGGAGCCCGATCTCCTACAATGAGCAGTTCTTC. It is translated as CSGGGSPISYNEQFF. The V and J genes are TRBV29-1 and TRBJ2-1; 7 nucleotides agree with TRBD2. Germline V lookup: CDR1 SQVTM, CDR2 ANQGSEA. This CDR3 is built from 15 residues. V was pared by 7 bases and J by 0 bases, with 9 bases of the junction left unmatched.